Following are 27 T cell receptor beta chains from one sample sequenced in a study of cytomegalovirus exposure and HLA in healthy donors (dated 2017 in TCRdb). The library was prepared using the immunoSEQ multiplex PCR assay. TCRdb took over this immuneACCESS table, retaining in-frame rearrangements with V and J assigned. Such tables are incomplete; in checked studies, under half of the missing clones stem from an unresolved V gene, and the remainder is unexplained. The sample data list around 34,000 clones, and 80% to 95% of these were observed just once. Clones ranked in the top ten supply 3% to 3.5% of the sample. The source material was PBMCs. The receptors derive from a man younger than 35 in good health and CMV-seronegative.

This clone was seen only once. The genes are TRBV28 and TRBJ2-7; TRBD1 is a possible D gene (7 bases). Per germline, CDR1 MDHEN and CDR2 SYDVKM. V lost 7 bases and J 0 bases, leaving 19 bases between the germline ends. The CDR3 runs to 16 residues. CDR3 nucleotide sequence: TGTGCCAGCATCGCGGGGACAGCAAGCCTCTCCTACGAGCAGTACTTC. The encoded protein is CASIAGTASLSYEQYF.

The chain is built from TRBV30 and TRBJ1-6, with D tentatively TRBD1 (6 bases). The CDR3 extends over 13 amino acids. The germline V gene has CDR1 GTSNPN and CDR2 SVGIG (reference sequence). V dropped 0 bases and J dropped 8 bases, with 8 bases sitting between them. CDR3 nucleotides: TGTGCCTGGAGTGTTGGGGGCTATTCACCCCTCCACTTT. It is translated as CAWSVGGYSPLHF.

The J gene is TRBJ1-1, the V gene TRBV27, with D uncertain. CDR1 is MNHEY, CDR2 SMNVEV, per germline (reference sequence). V was pared by 5 bases and J by 0 bases, with 19 bases between. The CDR3 is 17 amino acids. In nucleotides, the CDR3 is TGTGCCAGCAGTCCCCACGGTCCCCAACGGGTGAACACTGAAGCTTTCTTT. This encodes CASSPHGPQRVNTEAFF.

J is TRBJ2-7 and V is TRBV2; 15 nucleotides align to TRBD2. Germline V lookup: CDR1 SNHLY, CDR2 FYNNEI. V lost 4 bases to trimming and J lost 3 bases; unmatched junction nucleotides: 7. The CDR3 sequence is 17 residues long. CDR3 region: CASSVGLAGGGFYEQYF. The CDR3 nucleotides are TGTGCCAGCAGTGTGGGACTAGCGGGAGGAGGATTCTACGAGCAGTACTTC.

The chain joins TRBV7-3 to TRBJ2-3, with a weak D call TRBD2 (6 bases). V shed 5 bases and J shed 6 bases, with 18 bases lying between them. Germline-derived CDR1 and CDR2 are SGHTA and FQGTGA. The CDR3 is 15 residues long. This CDR3 is CASSPTGGRHDTQYF. The CDR3 DNA follows: TGTGCCAGCAGCCCCACGGGTGGGAGGCATGATACGCAGTATTTT.

V and J are TRBV7-6 and TRBJ1-3; possibly TRBD1 for D (6 bases). The CDR3 is 18 residues long. Germline CDR1 SGHVS, CDR2 FNYEAQ. The V end lost 5 bases, the J end lost 4 bases, and 24 bases lay between the germline ends. The CDR3 spells CASSQLGATAQRGNTIYF. CDR3 in DNA: TGTGCCAGCAGCCAGTTGGGGGCAACAGCGCAAAGGGGAAACACCATATATTTT.

The rearrangement links TRBV10-2 to TRBJ2-7, with 8 bases matching TRBD2. This CDR3 comprises 15 residues. CDR1 and CDR2 from the germline V gene are WSHSY and SAAADI. The V gene end was trimmed by 7 bases and the J gene end by 1 base; junction bases not matched to a gene: 9. CDR3 sequence: CASILIAGPSYEQYF. The CDR3 nucleotides read TGCGCCAGCATTCTAATAGCGGGACCTTCCTACGAGCAGTACTTC.

The chain has TRBV4-1 and TRBJ1-2; D is unresolved. V gave up 3 bases and J gave up 2 bases, with 16 bases separating them. Looked up from germline, CDR1 is MGHRA and CDR2 is YSYEKL. This CDR3 spans 16 amino acids. CDR3 sequence reads: CASSHPARELNYGYTF. The CDR3 DNA follows: TGCGCCAGCAGCCATCCAGCGCGGGAGCTAAACTATGGCTACACCTTC.

The chain has TRBV19 and TRBJ2-4, with a possible D match to TRBD1 (6 bases). The CDR3 sequence is 17 residues long. Per the germline V gene, CDR1 is LNHDA and CDR2 is SQIVND (reference sequence). V was clipped by 3 bases and J by 0 bases, with 15 bases between them. In DNA form, the CDR3 reads TGTGCCAGTAGTATGGGGGCGGCCGGGCCAGCCAAAAACATTCAGTACTTC. It specifies CASSMGAAGPAKNIQYF.

The CDR3 sequence: CASSRGVQTLFSYEQYF. The CDR3 nucleotides are TGTGCCAGCAGTCGAGGAGTTCAGACCCTATTTTCCTACGAGCAGTACTTC. V is TRBV7-9 and J is TRBJ2-7; no clear D gene. The CDR3 totals 17 residues. Trimming stripped 6 bases from V and 1 base from J, with 22 bases between. The germline gives CDR1 SEHNR, CDR2 FQNEAQ (reference sequence).

The chain links TRBV7-8 to TRBJ2-5, with 9 bases aligning to TRBD2. Per the germline V gene, CDR1 is SGHVS and CDR2 is FQNEAQ. This CDR3 has 15 amino acids. With 2 bases clipped from V and 5 bases from J, the junction kept 6 bases outside the gene matches. The CDR3 protein is CASSLTRGGAETQYF. The CDR3 DNA follows: TGTGCCAGCAGCTTAACGCGGGGGGGCGCCGAGACCCAGTACTTC. The complete variable domain, with remaining parts taken from reference TRBV7-8 and TRBJ2-5, reads GAGVSQSPRYKVAKRGQDVALRCDPISGHVSLFWYQQALGQGPEFLTYFQNEAQLDKSGLPSDRFFAERPEGSVSTLKIQRTQQEDSAVYLCASSLTRGGAETQYFGPGTRLLVL.

The J gene is TRBJ2-1, the V gene TRBV29-1, with D maybe TRBD2 (5 bases). V dropped 7 bases and J dropped 2 bases, with 12 bases sitting between them. This CDR3 contains 13 residues. Germline lookup yields CDR1 SQVTM and CDR2 ANQGSEA. The CDR3 sequence is CSANSGTYNEQFF. The DNA for the CDR3 is TGCAGCGCGAACTCGGGGACCTACAATGAGCAGTTCTTC.

The chain combines TRBV19 with TRBJ2-2, with 8 bases aligning to TRBD1. CDR1 LNHDA and CDR2 SQIVND come from the germline V gene (reference sequence). This CDR3 is 14 amino acids long. With 9 bases clipped from V and 1 base from J, the junction kept 4 bases outside the gene matches. For the CDR3, the DNA is TGTGCCAGCCATACAGGGGGGAACACCGGGGAGCTGTTTTTT. Translation gives CASHTGGNTGELFF.

The CDR3 DNA is TGCGCCAGCAGCTTAGACCAGGGGGTGAACACTGAAGCTTTCTTT. Protein sequence: CASSLDQGVNTEAFF. The rearrangement joins TRBV5-1 to TRBJ1-1, with 7 bases matching TRBD1. J was trimmed by 0 bases and V by 2 bases; bases with no gene match: 4. The V gene's germline CDR1 is SGHRS and CDR2 YFSETQ. The CDR3 is made up of 15 amino acids.

The chain recombines TRBV5-4 with TRBJ2-1; the match to TRBD2 covers 9 bases. Germline V lookup: CDR1 SGHNT, CDR2 YYREEE (reference sequence). Germline trimming cut 4 bases from V and 10 bases from J; bases unmatched to any gene: 15. The CDR3 contains 16 residues. The CDR3 sequence is CASSQGSAGGPREQFF. CDR3 nucleotide sequence: TGTGCCAGCAGCCAAGGTTCTGCGGGGGGGCCAAGGGAGCAGTTCTTC.

The chain joins TRBV7-2 to TRBJ2-7, with D possibly TRBD1 on 5 matching bases. Germline lookup yields CDR1 SGHTA and CDR2 FQGNSA. The CDR3 loop spans 14 amino acids. The V end lost 0 bases, the J end lost 2 bases, and 8 bases lay between the germline ends. The CDR3 region is CASSLARTTYEQYF. In nucleotides, the CDR3 is TGTGCCAGCAGCTTAGCTAGGACAACCTACGAGCAGTACTTC.

This chain uses TRBV11-2 with TRBJ2-5; no clear D gene. There are 14 residues in the CDR3. CDR1 is SGHAT, CDR2 FQNNGV, per germline. Trimming stripped 5 bases from V and 5 bases from J, with 15 bases between. Here the CDR3 DNA reads TGTGCCAGCAGCCCCGCGAGCCCAATTGAGACCCAGTACTTC. It specifies CASSPASPIETQYF.

CDR3: CASSLEDSFNQPQHF. CDR3 nucleotide sequence: TGTGCCAGCAGCTTAGAGGACAGTTTCAATCAGCCCCAGCATTTT. The chain couples TRBV7-8 to TRBJ1-5, with D tentatively TRBD1 (6 bases). The V and J ends lost 1 base and 3 bases respectively, with 10 bases between them. Germline CDR1 is SGHVS and CDR2 is FQNEAQ. The CDR3 contains 15 residues.

The chain joins TRBV30 to TRBJ2-2; TRBD1 agrees at 9 bases. Germline CDR1 reads GTSNPN; CDR2 reads SVGIG (reference sequence). The CDR3 loop spans 15 amino acids. After removal of 4 bases from V and 4 bases from J, the junction contained 7 bases not matched to a gene. In nucleotides, the CDR3 is TGTGCCTGGAATACCGGGACAGGGATCACCGGGGAGCTGTTTTTT. Protein: CAWNTGTGITGELFF.

The CDR3 DNA sequence: TGTGCCAGCACGAGGGACAGGTCCACCGGGGAGCTGTTTTTT. Translating gives CASTRDRSTGELFF. The V call is TRBV6-4, the J call TRBJ2-2, with 8 bases matching TRBD1. The CDR3 length is 14 residues. CDR1 is MRHNA and CDR2 is SNTAGT in the germline V gene. The J segment lost 4 bases and the V segment lost 7 bases, leaving 5 bases of the junction unmatched.

The chain links TRBV10-3 to TRBJ1-1, with D unclear. Trimming took 0 bases from V and 5 from J, leaving 16 bases between them. The length of the CDR3 is 16 residues. In germline, CDR1 is ENHRY, CDR2 SYGVKD. The CDR3 sequence: CAISESTRGRWTEAFF. The CDR3 DNA is TGTGCCATCAGTGAGTCTACCAGAGGAAGGTGGACTGAAGCTTTCTTT.

This chain connects TRBV6-1 to TRBJ1-2; perhaps TRBD1 as D (5 bases). This CDR3 is 15 amino acids long. The V and J ends lost 5 bases and 5 bases respectively, with 18 bases between them. CDR1 is MNHNS and CDR2 is SASEGT in the germline V gene. CDR3 protein: CASSIQAGGGYGYTF. In nucleotides, the CDR3 is TGTGCCAGCAGTATTCAGGCTGGGGGGGGTTATGGCTACACCTTC.

The chain is built from TRBV4-1 and TRBJ2-1; 12 bases are shared with TRBD2. Germline-derived CDR1 and CDR2 are MGHRA and YSYEKL. The V and J ends lost 4 bases and 1 base, in that order; junction bases with no gene match: 17. This CDR3 has 21 amino acids. The CDR3 sequence is CASSPQSRGGLAGGSYNEQFF. The CDR3 DNA is TGCGCCAGCAGCCCCCAGAGTAGGGGGGGACTAGCGGGTGGGTCCTACAATGAGCAGTTCTTC.

The rearrangement links TRBV30 to TRBJ1-3, with a weak D call TRBD1 (6 bases). CDR1 GTSNPN and CDR2 SVGIG come from the germline V gene (reference sequence). The CDR3 extends over 16 amino acids. V was clipped by 5 bases and J by 0 bases, with 17 bases between them. The CDR3 region is CAWGRGQRVSGNTIYF. The CDR3, as DNA: TGTGCCTGGGGCCGAGGACAGCGCGTCTCTGGAAACACCATATATTTT.

V is TRBV9 and J is TRBJ2-3; 7 nucleotides line up with TRBD2. CDR3 length: 13 residues. CDR1 and CDR2 (germline): SGDLS, YYNGEE. V lost 5 bases and J lost 6; bases outside the gene matches: 6. CDR3 sequence (DNA): TGTGCCAGCAGTCACGGGGGGTCCGATACGCAGTATTTT. This sequence encodes CASSHGGSDTQYF.

Worth noting for this clone: Within the sample, other DNA sequences also encode this same CDR3. CDR3 loop: CASSEQQGDYGYTF. The CDR3 nucleotides read TGTGCCAGCAGTGAGCAACAGGGGGACTATGGCTACACCTTC. The V gene is TRBV6-1, the J gene TRBJ1-2; TRBD1 matches at 8 bases. Trimming took 3 bases from V and 3 from J; bases not matched to a gene: 3. From germline, CDR1 is MNHNS and CDR2 SASEGT. The CDR3 is 14 amino acids.

This clone was observed a single time. This chain uses TRBV30 with TRBJ1-5; 10 bases are a match to TRBD1. There are 15 residues in the CDR3. Trimming at V came to 2 bases and at J to 6 bases, leaving 7 bases not matched to a gene. Germline V gives CDR1 GTSNPN, CDR2 SVGIG (reference sequence). The chain's CDR3 is CAWSRDRGRSQPQHF. The CDR3 DNA is TGTGCCTGGAGTCGTGACAGGGGGCGAAGTCAGCCCCAGCATTTT.